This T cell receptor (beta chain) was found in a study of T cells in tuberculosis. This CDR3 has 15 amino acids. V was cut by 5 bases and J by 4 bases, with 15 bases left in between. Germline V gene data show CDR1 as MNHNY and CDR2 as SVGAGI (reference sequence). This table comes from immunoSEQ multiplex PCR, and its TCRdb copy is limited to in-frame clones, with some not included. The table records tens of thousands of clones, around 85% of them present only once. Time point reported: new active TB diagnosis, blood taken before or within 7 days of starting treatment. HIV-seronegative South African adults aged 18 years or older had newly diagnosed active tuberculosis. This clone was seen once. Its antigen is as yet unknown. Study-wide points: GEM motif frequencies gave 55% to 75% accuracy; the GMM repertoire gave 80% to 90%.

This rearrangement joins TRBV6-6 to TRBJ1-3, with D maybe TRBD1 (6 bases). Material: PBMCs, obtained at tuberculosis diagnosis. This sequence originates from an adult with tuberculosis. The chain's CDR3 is CASSPYTGYGNTIYF. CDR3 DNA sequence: TGTGCCAGCAGTCCTTACACAGGGTACGGAAACACCATATATTTT.